One and the same sample provided the 8 T cell receptor beta chains below, sequenced in a study of early T cells in non-severe SARS-CoV-2 infection. TCRdb ran MiXCR on the 5' RACE reads and lists one entry per CDR3 protein. Among tens of thousands of distinct CDR3 sequences, under 6% were seen once, and the ten largest hold approximately 5%. Source material: whole blood. These receptors all stem from an adult who was a healthcare worker with PCR-confirmed SARS-CoV-2 infection or an uninfected control (not recorded which).

This clonotype was observed a handful of times. This sequence joins TRBV20-1 and TRBJ2-2; D may be TRBD2 (6 bases). The CDR3 consists of 14 residues. The germline V and J ends were trimmed by 1 base and 3 bases, with 9 bases remaining between them. From germline, CDR1 is DFQATT and CDR2 SNEGSKA (reference sequence). For the CDR3, the DNA is TGCAGTGCTAGAGGACTAGTGGACACCGGGGAGCTGTTTTTT. Translating it yields CSARGLVDTGELFF.

In this sample, this clonotype turned up many times. The CDR3, as DNA: TGTGCCACCCCCACGGGGGCAGCAAGAAAGCAAGAGACCCAGTACTTC. Its translation is CATPTGAARKQETQYF. The chain carries TRBV24-1 and TRBJ2-5; D possibly matches TRBD1 or TRBD2 (6 bases each). In germline, CDR1 is KGHDR, CDR2 SFDVKD. Deletions cut 9 bases from V and 2 bases from J, with 21 bases between. The CDR3 runs 16 residues.

At least ten counts were recorded for this clonotype. The chain uses TRBV5-6 and TRBJ1-2, with D possibly matching TRBD1 (6 bases). The CDR3 totals 14 residues. V was cut by 4 bases and J by 5 bases, with 15 bases left in between. Germline assignment: CDR1 SGHDT and CDR2 YYEEEE. The CDR3 bases are TGTGCCAGCAGCCTAAAGGACAGTCGTTATGGCTACACCTTC. It encodes CASSLKDSRYGYTF.

This clonotype turned up a few times. This sequence joins TRBV5-1 and TRBJ1-4; D is possibly TRBD1 (5 bases). V lost 3 bases and J lost 3, with 9 bases in between. The germline gives CDR1 SGHRS, CDR2 YFSETQ. This CDR3 contains 14 residues. The CDR3 region has the DNA TGCGCCAGCAGCTCAGGAGGGGCTAATGAAAAACTGTTTTTT. It translates to CASSSGGANEKLFF.

This clonotype was seen ten or more times. The chain recombines TRBV30 with TRBJ2-5, with a tentative D call TRBD2 (5 bases). Germline V gives CDR1 GTSNPN, CDR2 SVGIG (reference sequence). Trimming shortened V by 0 bases and J by 4 bases, and 9 bases separated the two germline ends. CDR3 size: 13 residues. CDR3: CAWSVGGGETQYF. CDR3 DNA: TGTGCCTGGAGTGTAGGAGGAGGAGAGACCCAGTACTTC.

This clonotype was observed a few times. The V and J genes are TRBV12-5 and TRBJ2-7, with TRBD2 as a possible D gene (5 bases). Germline values: CDR1 LGHNT, CDR2 FRNRAP. The CDR3 consists of 14 residues. Trimming removed 1 base at V and 0 bases at J, with 7 bases between. In DNA, the CDR3 is TGTGCTAGTGGTTTGGCCCGGGACTCCTACGAGCAGTACTTC. Translation: CASGLARDSYEQYF.

Ten or more counts support this clonotype. This chain joins TRBV7-9 and TRBJ2-7, with TRBD1 matching 7 bases. The CDR3 totals 14 residues. The germline gives CDR1 SEHNR, CDR2 FQNEAQ (reference sequence). The V segment lost 2 bases and the J segment 5 bases; nucleotides outside the gene matches: 6. The CDR3 spells CASSLRTGADEQYF. The CDR3 nucleotides read TGTGCCAGCAGCTTAAGGACAGGAGCCGACGAGCAGTACTTC.

This clonotype occurred a few times. This rearrangement joins TRBV7-3 to TRBJ2-7, with 7 bases that match TRBD2. Germline V gene data show CDR1 as SGHTA and CDR2 as FQGTGA. The V segment lost 1 base and the J segment 5 bases; nucleotides outside the gene matches: 8. The CDR3 runs 15 residues. The DNA for the CDR3 is TGTGCCAGCAGCTTAAATCCAGCGGGAAGGAACGAGCAGTACTTC. It translates to CASSLNPAGRNEQYF.